The next 18 T cell receptor beta chains were all read from a single sample in a study of T cell responses to AZD1222 COVID-19 vaccine. Measured with immunoSEQ multiplex PCR; TCRdb has only the in-frame clones, and not every one. In the table there are around 260,000 clones, over 90% of which are singletons. The source was peripheral blood, collected on day 0 of AZD1222 vaccination. Receptors were obtained from an adult in good health.

The rearrangement joins TRBV24-1 to TRBJ2-1; 11 bases map to TRBD2. Germline-derived CDR1 and CDR2 are KGHDR and SFDVKD. The ends lost 0 bases at V and 7 bases at J; junction bases unmatched: 4. The CDR3 runs to 16 residues. The CDR3 sequence is CATSDLTSGSSNEQFF. Here the CDR3 DNA reads TGTGCCACCAGTGATTTGACTAGCGGGAGTAGTAATGAGCAGTTCTTC.

This chain joins TRBV5-1 and TRBJ2-7, with D tentatively TRBD1 (5 bases). This CDR3 region has 14 residues. Germline V CDR1 and CDR2: SGHRS, YFSETQ. With 0 bases removed from V and 4 bases from J, the gap between germline ends came to 11 bases. The DNA of the CDR3 is TGCGCCAGCAGCTTGGGCAGGGAAGGGTACGAGCAGTACTTC. This gives the protein CASSLGREGYEQYF.

This clone has just one count. The chain recombines TRBV10-2 with TRBJ1-5, with D hard to call. CDR1 and CDR2 (germline): WSHSY, SAAADI. The CDR3 length is 13 residues. Trimming shortened V by 0 bases and J by 7 bases, and 7 bases separated the two germline ends. The CDR3 is CASSESYGQPQHF. In DNA, the CDR3 is TGCGCCAGCAGTGAGTCTTACGGACAGCCCCAGCATTTT.

The chain couples TRBV5-4 to TRBJ1-2, with D possibly TRBD1 on 5 matching bases. Germline CDR1 and CDR2: SGHNT and YYREEE (reference sequence). V lost 0 bases, J lost 2 bases, and 11 bases lay in between. The length of the CDR3 is 15 residues. The CDR3 DNA follows: TGTGCCAGCAGCTTGGGGGGGGGAGGAAACTATGGCTACACCTTC. This translates into CASSLGGGGNYGYTF.

The chain combines TRBV27 with TRBJ1-1, with a tentative D call TRBD1 (6 bases). The CDR3 loop spans 14 amino acids. With 5 bases removed from V and 7 bases from J, the gap between germline ends came to 17 bases. The germline V gene has CDR1 MNHEY and CDR2 SMNVEV (reference sequence). The CDR3 is CASSPYRGIGEAFF. The CDR3 DNA is TGTGCCAGCAGTCCCTATAGGGGGATTGGTGAAGCTTTCTTT.

The rearrangement uses TRBV28 and TRBJ2-7, with TRBD2 as a possible D gene (5 bases). CDR3 length equals 14 residues. Trimming left V 4 bases short and J 1 base short, with 11 bases between. CDR1 MDHEN and CDR2 SYDVKM come from the germline V gene. CDR3 region: CASSSPQRSYEQYF. Written as DNA, the CDR3 is TGTGCCAGCAGTTCCCCCCAGCGGTCCTACGAGCAGTACTTC. The full variable domain, with the rest looked up from reference TRBV28 and TRBJ2-7, is DVKVTQSSRYLVKRTGEKVFLECVQDMDHENMFWYRQDPGLGLRLIYFSYDVKMKEKGDIPEGYSVSREKKERFSLILESASTNQTSMYLCASSSPQRSYEQYFGPGTRLTVT.

In this sample, this clone turned up once. CDR3 sequence (DNA): TGTGCCAGCAGCGACAAGGTTGGAGGCACTGAAGCTTTCTTT. This codes for CASSDKVGGTEAFF. The chain is built from TRBV2 and TRBJ1-1; D ambiguous. CDR1 is SNHLY and CDR2 is FYNNEI in the germline V gene. This CDR3 contains 14 residues. Between the trimmed V and J ends, which lost 6 bases and 4 bases, there was a span of 15 bases.

The J gene is TRBJ1-5, the V gene TRBV19; 8 nucleotides align to TRBD1. This CDR3 has 17 amino acids. Trimming cost V 4 bases and J 0 bases; bases outside gene matches: 8. Germline-derived CDR1 and CDR2 are LNHDA and SQIVND (reference sequence). The CDR3 spells CASSNRDRYYSNQPQHF. CDR3 sequence (DNA): TGTGCCAGTAGTAACCGGGACAGGTATTATAGCAATCAGCCCCAGCATTTT.

The chain has TRBV29-1 and TRBJ1-2; D remains ambiguous. Germline CDR1 reads SQVTM; CDR2 reads ANQGSEA. Trimming took off 5 bases at V and 3 bases at J, with 19 bases between the two ends. This CDR3 is built from 15 residues. The CDR3 DNA follows: TGCAGCGTTAAAGGCGTTGGGGAGGGCTACTATGGCTACACCTTC. Protein sequence: CSVKGVGEGYYGYTF.

The chain is built from TRBV27 and TRBJ1-5; the D gene is possibly TRBD1 (6 bases). V was clipped by 2 bases and J by 3 bases, with 8 bases between them. The CDR3 covers 14 residues. CDR1 is MNHEY and CDR2 is SMNVEV in the germline V gene (reference sequence). In DNA, the CDR3 is TGTGCCAGCAGTTTACGACAGGTCAATCAGCCCCAGCATTTT. Protein product: CASSLRQVNQPQHF.

CDR3 coding DNA: TGTGCCAGCATCCCCCTGGGTAAGGGAACCCAGGGGGAGCAGTACTTC. Its translation: CASIPLGKGTQGEQYF. The V call is TRBV28, the J call TRBJ2-7; maybe TRBD1 (6 bases). The V gene's germline CDR1 is MDHEN and CDR2 SYDVKM. Trimming took off 7 bases at V and 7 bases at J, with 26 bases between the two ends. The CDR3 is 16 residues long.

The chain employs TRBV28 and TRBJ1-1; no definite D call. V was pared by 8 bases and J by 0 bases, with 13 bases between. CDR1 is MDHEN and CDR2 is SYDVKM in the germline V gene. The CDR3 totals 14 residues. This chain's CDR3 is CASVHSRVNTEAFF. The DNA for the CDR3 is TGTGCCAGCGTTCATAGTCGGGTGAACACTGAAGCTTTCTTT.

V and J are TRBV3-1 (or the pseudogene TRBV3-2) and TRBJ1-2; 9 bases are a match to TRBD1. CDR1 is LGHDT and CDR2 is YNNKEL in the germline V gene (reference sequence). V shed 1 base, J shed 7 bases, and the junction held 7 bases outside the gene matches. The CDR3 covers 15 residues. The CDR3 loop is CASSQASQGALGYTF. CDR3 in DNA: TGTGCCAGCAGCCAAGCGTCACAGGGGGCGCTTGGCTACACCTTC.

The chain uses TRBV19 and TRBJ1-1; D gene ambiguous. Germline CDR1 is LNHDA and CDR2 is SQIVND (reference sequence). CDR3 length equals 14 residues. With 3 bases removed from V and 5 bases from J, the gap between germline ends came to 13 bases. CDR3 sequence (DNA): TGTGCCAGTAGTATTGGGAGGCGGGTAACTGAAGCTTTCTTT. Translating gives CASSIGRRVTEAFF.

This chain uses TRBV11-2 with TRBJ2-2; 8 bases match TRBD2. V shed 5 bases, J shed 4 bases, and the junction held 9 bases outside the gene matches. CDR3 length: 16 amino acids. Germline values: CDR1 SGHAT, CDR2 FQNNGV. CDR3 amino acids: CASSPRAGETTGELFF. Here the CDR3 DNA reads TGTGCCAGCAGCCCTAGAGCGGGAGAGACCACCGGGGAGCTGTTTTTT.

The chain couples TRBV27 to TRBJ1-5, with a tentative D call TRBD1 (5 bases). The CDR3 covers 14 residues. From germline, CDR1 is MNHEY and CDR2 SMNVEV (reference sequence). The ends were cut back, 1 base at V and 6 bases at J, with 10 bases in the middle. The CDR3 reads CASSLFGGGQPQHF. CDR3 DNA: TGTGCCAGCAGTTTATTCGGGGGAGGTCAGCCCCAGCATTTT.

The chain carries TRBV19 and TRBJ1-2; no clear D. Trimming shortened V by 4 bases and J by 8 bases, and 8 bases separated the two germline ends. Germline V gene sequence: CDR1 LNHDA, CDR2 SQIVND (reference sequence). The CDR3 runs to 11 residues. The CDR3 coding sequence is TGTGCCAGTAGTACACCCTCCGGCTACACCTTC. Translation gives CASSTPSGYTF.

The V and J genes are TRBV4-1 and TRBJ1-6; weak D call: TRBD1 (5 bases). Trimming removed 4 bases from V and 5 bases from J, with 18 bases in between. Germline loops: CDR1 MGHRA, CDR2 YSYEKL. This CDR3 has 17 residues. The CDR3 reads CASSRSVAGRDNSPLHF. CDR3 DNA sequence: TGCGCCAGCAGCCGGTCGGTCGCAGGGAGAGATAATTCACCCCTCCACTTT.